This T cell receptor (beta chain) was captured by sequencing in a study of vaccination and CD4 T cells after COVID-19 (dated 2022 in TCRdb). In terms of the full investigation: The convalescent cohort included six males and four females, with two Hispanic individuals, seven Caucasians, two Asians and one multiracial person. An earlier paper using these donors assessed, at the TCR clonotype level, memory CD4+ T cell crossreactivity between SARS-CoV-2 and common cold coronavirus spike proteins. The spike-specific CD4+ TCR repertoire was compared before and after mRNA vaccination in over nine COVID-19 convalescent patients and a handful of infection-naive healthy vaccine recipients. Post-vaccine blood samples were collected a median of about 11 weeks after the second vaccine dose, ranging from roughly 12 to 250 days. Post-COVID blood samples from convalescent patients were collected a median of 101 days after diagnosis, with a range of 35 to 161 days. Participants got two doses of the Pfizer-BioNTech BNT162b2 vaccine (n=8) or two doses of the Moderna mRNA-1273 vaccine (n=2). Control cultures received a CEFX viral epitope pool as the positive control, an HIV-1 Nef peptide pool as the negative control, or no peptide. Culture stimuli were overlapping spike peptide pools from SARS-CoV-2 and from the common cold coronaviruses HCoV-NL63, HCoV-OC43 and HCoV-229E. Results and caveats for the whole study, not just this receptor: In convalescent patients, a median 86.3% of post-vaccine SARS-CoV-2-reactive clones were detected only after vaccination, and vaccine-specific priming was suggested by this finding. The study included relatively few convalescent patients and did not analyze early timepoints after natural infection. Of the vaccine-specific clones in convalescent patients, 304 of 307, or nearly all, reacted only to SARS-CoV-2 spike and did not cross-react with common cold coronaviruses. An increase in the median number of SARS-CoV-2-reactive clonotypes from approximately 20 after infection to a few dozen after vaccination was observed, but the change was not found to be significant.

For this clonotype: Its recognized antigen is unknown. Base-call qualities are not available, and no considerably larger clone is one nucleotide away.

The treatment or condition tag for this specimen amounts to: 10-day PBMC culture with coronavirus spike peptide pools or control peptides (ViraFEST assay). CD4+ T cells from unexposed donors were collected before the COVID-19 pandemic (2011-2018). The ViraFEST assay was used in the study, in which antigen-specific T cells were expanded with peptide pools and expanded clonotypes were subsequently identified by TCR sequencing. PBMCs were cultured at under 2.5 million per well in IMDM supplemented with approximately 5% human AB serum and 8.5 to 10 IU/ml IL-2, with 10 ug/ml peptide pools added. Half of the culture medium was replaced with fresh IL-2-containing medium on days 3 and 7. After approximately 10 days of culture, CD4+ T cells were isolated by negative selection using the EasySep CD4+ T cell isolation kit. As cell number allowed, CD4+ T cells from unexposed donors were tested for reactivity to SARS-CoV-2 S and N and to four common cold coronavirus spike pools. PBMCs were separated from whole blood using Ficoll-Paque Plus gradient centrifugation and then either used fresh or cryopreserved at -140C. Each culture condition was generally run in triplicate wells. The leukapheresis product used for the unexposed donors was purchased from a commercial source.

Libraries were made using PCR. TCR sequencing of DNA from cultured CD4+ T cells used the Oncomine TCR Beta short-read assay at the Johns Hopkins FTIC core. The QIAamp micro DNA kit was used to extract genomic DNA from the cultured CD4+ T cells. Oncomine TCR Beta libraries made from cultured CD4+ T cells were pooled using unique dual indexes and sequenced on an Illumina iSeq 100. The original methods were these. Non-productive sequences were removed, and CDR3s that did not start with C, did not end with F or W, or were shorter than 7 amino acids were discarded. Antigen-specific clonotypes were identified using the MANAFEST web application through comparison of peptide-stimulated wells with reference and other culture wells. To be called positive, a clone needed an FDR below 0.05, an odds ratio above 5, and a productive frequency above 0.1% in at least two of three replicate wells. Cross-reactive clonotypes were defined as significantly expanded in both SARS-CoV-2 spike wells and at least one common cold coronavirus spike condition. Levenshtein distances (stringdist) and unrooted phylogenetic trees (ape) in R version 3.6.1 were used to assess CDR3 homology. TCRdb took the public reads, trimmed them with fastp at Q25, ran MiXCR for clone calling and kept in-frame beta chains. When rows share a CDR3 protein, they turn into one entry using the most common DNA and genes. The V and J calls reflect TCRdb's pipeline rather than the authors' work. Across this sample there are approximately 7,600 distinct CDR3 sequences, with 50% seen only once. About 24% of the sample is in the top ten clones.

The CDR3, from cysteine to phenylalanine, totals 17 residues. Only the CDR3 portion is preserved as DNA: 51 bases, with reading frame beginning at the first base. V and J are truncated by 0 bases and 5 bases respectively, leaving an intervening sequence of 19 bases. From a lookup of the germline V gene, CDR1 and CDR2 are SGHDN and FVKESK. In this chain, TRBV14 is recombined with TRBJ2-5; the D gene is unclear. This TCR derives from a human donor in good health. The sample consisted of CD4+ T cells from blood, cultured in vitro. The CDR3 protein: CASSQDRRSANRETQYF. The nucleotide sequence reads TGTGCCAGCAGCCAAGATCGCCGCTCGGCGAATAGGGAGACCCAGTACTTC.